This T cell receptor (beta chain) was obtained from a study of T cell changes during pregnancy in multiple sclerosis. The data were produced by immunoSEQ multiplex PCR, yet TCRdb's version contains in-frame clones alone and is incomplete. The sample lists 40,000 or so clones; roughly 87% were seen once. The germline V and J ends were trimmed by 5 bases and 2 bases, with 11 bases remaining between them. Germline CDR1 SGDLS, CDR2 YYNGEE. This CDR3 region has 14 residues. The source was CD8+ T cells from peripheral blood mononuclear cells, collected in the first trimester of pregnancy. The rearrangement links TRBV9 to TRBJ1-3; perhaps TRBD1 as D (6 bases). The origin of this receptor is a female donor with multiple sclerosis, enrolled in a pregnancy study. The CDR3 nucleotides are TGTGCCAGCAGTTTAAGGGACACTGGAAACACCATATATTTT. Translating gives CASSLRDTGNTIYF.